This TCR beta chain came from a study of low-dose radiotherapy and immunotherapy resistance in tumors (dated by TCRdb to 2022 to 2024). About the study as a whole: Cohort 1 received 0.5 Gy per fraction every 2 weeks, with a prescribed total PTV dose of 6.5 Gy. In Cohort 2, 1 Gy per fraction was delivered every two weeks, for a total of 13 Gy over 26 weeks. Nivolumab and ipilimumab were both given intravenously, with nivolumab at a 240 mg flat dose every two weeks and ipilimumab at 1 mg/kg every six weeks. Intravenous cyclophosphamide at 200 mg/m2 was administered every two weeks, one day ahead of each radiation and immunotherapy administration. Starting on cycle 1 day 1, patients took 300 mg of aspirin by mouth once daily for four cycles. The trial did not randomize participants into treatment groups. Eight patients were included in the translational analysis, namely three from the first dose cohort plus the first five from the second dose cohort.

Taken from cysteine to phenylalanine, the CDR3 has 13 residues. Only the CDR3 part of the read is kept: 39 bases, read in frame from the first base. V drops 0 bases and J drops 8 bases, leaving 10 bases in between. The germline V gene sets CDR1 to MNHGY and CDR2 to SAAAGT. The intended sense of this specimen's time point label: after trial treatment. The treatment or condition label, read with the paper, signifies: LDRT plus nivolumab, ipilimumab, low-dose cyclophosphamide and aspirin (RACIN trial). Donors were enrolled in RACIN, a single-arm phase I dose-escalation trial combining nivolumab, ipilimumab, aspirin, low-dose cyclophosphamide and low-dose radiotherapy. Eligible patients had advanced, TIL-negative solid tumors. This clonotype was seen at least ten times. This receptor's antigen is unknown. No per-base quality is available; no much larger clone lies one base away. For sequencing, an Illumina HiSeq 2500 was employed. Superscript III and a set of TRAV- and TRBV-specific primers were used to synthesize first-strand cDNA, so that both TCRalpha and TCRbeta chains were covered. TCRs were amplified for around 20 PCR cycles with Phusion, using a constant-region primer paired with the adapter attached to the V primers. The isolated mRNA was amplified using the MessageAmp II aRNA Amplification Kit, with in vitro transcription performed for about 15 hours at 37 degrees C. The Dynabeads mRNA DIRECT Purification Kit was used to isolate mRNA for TCR sequencing. A second approximately 23-cycle Phusion PCR added indexed Illumina adapters, and products were purified with AMPure XP beads. From the authors' description of their analysis: Custom Perl scripts pooled TCR sequences encoding the same protein, removed out-of-frame sequences and computed each clonotype's abundance. Any TCR sequence supported by only a single read was excluded from analysis. The metrics used to describe the repertoires included Shannon entropy, Gini index, clonality, richness, and the frequency of TCRs shared between repertoires. TCRdb cleaned the public reads at Q25 with fastp, built clones with MiXCR and kept in-frame beta chains. Entries that share a CDR3 protein sequence are merged under the most common genes and DNA. The V and J calls follow TCRdb's processing rather than the paper's. Across this sample there are 85,000 to 95,000 distinct CDR3 sequences, with 20% to 25% seen only once. In total, the top ten clones hold roughly 13% of the sample.

The starting material was PBMCs, obtained after low-dose radiotherapy plus immunotherapy. This clonotype originated in a female donor with ovarian cancer. The chain is made from TRBV6-8 and TRBJ1-1, with the D gene not clear enough to name. CDR3 loop: CASSYSAKREAFF. The DNA sequence is given as TGTGCCAGCAGTTACTCGGCGAAAAGGGAAGCTTTCTTT.